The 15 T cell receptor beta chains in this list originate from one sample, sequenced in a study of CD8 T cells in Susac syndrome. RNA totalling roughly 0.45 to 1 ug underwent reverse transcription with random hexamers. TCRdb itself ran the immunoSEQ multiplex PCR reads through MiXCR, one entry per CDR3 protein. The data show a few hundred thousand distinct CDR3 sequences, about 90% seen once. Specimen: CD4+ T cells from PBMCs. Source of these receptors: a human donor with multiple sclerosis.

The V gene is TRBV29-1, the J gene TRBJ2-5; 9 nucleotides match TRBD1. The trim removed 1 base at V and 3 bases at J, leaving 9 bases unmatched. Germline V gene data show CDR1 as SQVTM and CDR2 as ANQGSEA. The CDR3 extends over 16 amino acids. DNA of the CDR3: TGCAGCGTTGAAGTTGGCCGAGACAGGGGGAAAGAGACCCAGTACTTC. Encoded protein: CSVEVGRDRGKETQYF.

The DNA for the CDR3 is TGTGCCAGCAGCCAAGGACCCGGCCGCACAGAGACCCAGTACTTC. Translation: CASSQGPGRTETQYF. The chain recombines TRBV3-1 with TRBJ2-5, with unresolved D. Between the trimmed V and J ends, which lost 1 base and 4 bases, there was a span of 13 bases. This CDR3 has 15 residues. The germline CDR1 and CDR2 sequences are LGHDT and YNNKEL (reference sequence).

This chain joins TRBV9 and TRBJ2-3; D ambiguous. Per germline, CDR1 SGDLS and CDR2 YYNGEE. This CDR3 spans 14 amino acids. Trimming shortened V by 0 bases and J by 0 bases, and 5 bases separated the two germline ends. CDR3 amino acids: CASSVGLSTDTQYF. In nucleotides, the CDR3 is TGTGCCAGCAGCGTAGGTTTGAGCACAGATACGCAGTATTTT. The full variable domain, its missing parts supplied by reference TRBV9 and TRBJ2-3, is DSGVTQTPKHLITATGQRVTLRCSPRSGDLSVYWYQQSLDQGLQFLIQYYNGEERAKGNILERFSAQQFPDLHSELNLSSLELGDSALYFCASSVGLSTDTQYFGPGTRLTVL.

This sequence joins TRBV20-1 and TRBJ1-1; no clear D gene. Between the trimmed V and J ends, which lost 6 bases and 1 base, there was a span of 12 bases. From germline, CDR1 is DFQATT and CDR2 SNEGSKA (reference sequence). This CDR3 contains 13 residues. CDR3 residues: CSAPLGWNTEAFF. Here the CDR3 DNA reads TGCAGTGCGCCATTGGGCTGGAACACTGAAGCTTTCTTT.

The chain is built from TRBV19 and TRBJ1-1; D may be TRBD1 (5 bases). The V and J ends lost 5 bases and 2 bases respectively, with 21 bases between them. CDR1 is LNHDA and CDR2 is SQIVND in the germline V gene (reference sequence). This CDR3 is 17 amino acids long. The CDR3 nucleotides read TGTGCCAGTAGTTTGCCGGGGGTGATAGGGGCAAACACTGAAGCTTTCTTT. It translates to CASSLPGVIGANTEAFF. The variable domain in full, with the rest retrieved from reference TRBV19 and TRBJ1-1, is DGGITQSPKYLFRKEGQNVTLSCEQNLNHDAMYWYRQDPGQGLRLIYYSQIVNDFQKGDIAEGYSVSREKKESFPLTVTSAQKNPTAFYLCASSLPGVIGANTEAFFGQGTRLTVV.

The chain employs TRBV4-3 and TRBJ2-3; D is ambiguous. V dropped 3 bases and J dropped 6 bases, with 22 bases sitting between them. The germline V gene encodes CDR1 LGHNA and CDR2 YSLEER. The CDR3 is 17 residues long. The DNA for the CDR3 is TGCGCCAGCAGCCAGCGTTCGGACCAATGGGCGGCGGATACGCAGTATTTT. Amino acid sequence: CASSQRSDQWAADTQYF.

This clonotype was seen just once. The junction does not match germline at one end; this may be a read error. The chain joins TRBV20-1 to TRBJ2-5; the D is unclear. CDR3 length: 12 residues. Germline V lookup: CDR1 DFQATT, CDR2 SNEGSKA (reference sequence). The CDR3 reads CSARAWAEAQYF. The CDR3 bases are TGCAGTGCTAGAGCCTGGGCAGAGGCCCAGTACTTC.

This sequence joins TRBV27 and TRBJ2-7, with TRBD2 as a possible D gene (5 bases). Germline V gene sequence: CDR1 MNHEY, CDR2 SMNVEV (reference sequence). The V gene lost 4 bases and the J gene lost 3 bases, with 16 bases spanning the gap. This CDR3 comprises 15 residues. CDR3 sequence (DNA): TGTGCCAGCAGTTACTCGTCGGGGTCCGGCTACGAGCAGTACTTC. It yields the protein CASSYSSGSGYEQYF.

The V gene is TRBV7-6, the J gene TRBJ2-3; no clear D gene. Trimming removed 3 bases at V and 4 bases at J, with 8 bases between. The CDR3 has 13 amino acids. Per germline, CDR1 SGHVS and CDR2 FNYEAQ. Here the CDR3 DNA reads TGTGCCAGCAGCTTTAAACCGGCAGATACGCAGTATTTT. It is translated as CASSFKPADTQYF.

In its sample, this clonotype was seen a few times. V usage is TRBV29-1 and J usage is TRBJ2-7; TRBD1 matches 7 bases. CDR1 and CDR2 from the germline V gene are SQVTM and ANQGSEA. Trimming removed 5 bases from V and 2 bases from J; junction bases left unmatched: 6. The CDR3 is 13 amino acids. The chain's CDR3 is CSVRQGLAYEQYF. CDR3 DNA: TGCAGCGTTAGACAGGGTCTAGCCTACGAGCAGTACTTC.

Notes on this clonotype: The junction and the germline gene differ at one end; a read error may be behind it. This CDR3 reads CATSNSPGDYGYTF. DNA of the CDR3: TGTGCCACCAGCAATTCTCCGGGGGACTATGGCTACACCTTC. The genes are TRBV9 and TRBJ1-2; TRBD1 might be the D (5 bases). The germline V gene encodes CDR1 SGDLS and CDR2 YYNGEE. The length of the CDR3 is 14 residues. Drawing the rest from reference TRBV9 and TRBJ1-2, the complete variable domain is DSGVTQTPKHLITATGQRVTLRCSPRSGDLSVYWYQQSLDQGLQFLIQYYNGEERAKGNILERFSAQQFPDLHSELNLSSLELGDSALYFCATSNSPGDYGYTFGSGTRLTVV.

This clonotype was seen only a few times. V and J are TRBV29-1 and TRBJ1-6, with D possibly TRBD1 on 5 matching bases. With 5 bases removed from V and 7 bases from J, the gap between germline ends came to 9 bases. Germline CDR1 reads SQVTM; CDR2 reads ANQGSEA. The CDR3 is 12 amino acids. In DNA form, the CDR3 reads TGCAGCGTTCGGCAGGGCAATTCACCCCTCCACTTT. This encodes CSVRQGNSPLHF.

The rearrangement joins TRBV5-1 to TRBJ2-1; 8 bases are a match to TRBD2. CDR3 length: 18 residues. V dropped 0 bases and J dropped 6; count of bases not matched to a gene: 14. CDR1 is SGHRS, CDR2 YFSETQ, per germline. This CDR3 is CASSLGPGASRGGNEQFF. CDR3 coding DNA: TGCGCCAGCAGCTTGGGACCAGGGGCTTCTCGGGGGGGCAATGAGCAGTTCTTC.

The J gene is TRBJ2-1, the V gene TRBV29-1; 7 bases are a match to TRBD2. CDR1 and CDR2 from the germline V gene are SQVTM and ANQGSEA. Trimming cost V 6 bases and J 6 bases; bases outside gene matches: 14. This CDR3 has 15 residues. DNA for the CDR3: TGCAGCGTCGCCACTAGCGCCGGTCCCCCCAATGAGCAGTTCTTC. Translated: CSVATSAGPPNEQFF.

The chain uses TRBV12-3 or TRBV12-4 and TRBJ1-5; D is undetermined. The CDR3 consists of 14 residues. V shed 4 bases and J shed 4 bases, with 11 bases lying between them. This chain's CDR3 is CASSSLGRNQPQHF. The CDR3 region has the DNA TGTGCCAGCAGTTCACTCGGAAGGAATCAGCCCCAGCATTTT.